Listed below are T cell receptor beta chains from one sample, sequenced in a study of Ad26.COV2.S vaccination and SARS-CoV-2 variants. Only in-frame clones appear in the TCRdb table, and some are missing; sequencing was by immunoSEQ multiplex PCR. Of 300,000 to 350,000 clones in the sample, 86% were seen once. The sequencing used peripheral blood, collected in a trial of Ad26.COV2.S vaccine versus placebo. All receptors come from a person aged 18-60 years who received the Ad26.COV2.S COVID-19 vaccine or a placebo. Each CDR3 is given with its conserved first and last residue. A D gene is named only where the DNA matches it firmly. Clone size is shown for a subset of rows, as once, few, many or a class of expanded clone.

length	size	V	J	D	DNA	CDR3
13	.	TRBV7-2	TRBJ1-4	.	TGTGCCAGCAGCTTGACCCTCTATGAAAAACTGTTTTTT	CASSLTLYEKLFF
14	many	TRBV7-9	TRBJ1-1	.	TGTGCCAGCAGCTTCGGCCCCGTCGGGACTGAAGCTTTCTTT	CASSFGPVGTEAFF
13	.	TRBV11-3	TRBJ1-1	TRBD1	TGTGCCAGCAGCCGAACGACAGGGACTGAAGCTTTCTTT	CASSRTTGTEAFF
17	.	TRBV18	TRBJ2-7	.	TGTGCCAGCTCACCACCATGGTATAGGGGCGAAACTAACGAGCAGTACTTC	CASSPPWYRGETNEQYF
14	.	TRBV5-1	TRBJ2-1	.	TGCGCCAGCAGCGGGGGACATAACTACAATGAGCAGTTCTTC	CASSGGHNYNEQFF
14	.	TRBV27	TRBJ1-5	.	TGTGCCAGCAGTTTTGACAGGACAAATCAGCCCCAGCATTTT	CASSFDRTNQPQHF
16	.	TRBV7-3	TRBJ2-1	TRBD2	TGTGCCAGCAGCCCCGAGAGCGGGGGGGCCTACAATGAGCAGTTCTTC	CASSPESGGAYNEQFF
14	.	TRBV18	TRBJ1-3	.	TGTGCCAGCTCACCAGGACTCTCTGGAAACACCATATATTTT	CASSPGLSGNTIYF
15	.	TRBV30	TRBJ1-6	TRBD1	TGTGCCTGGGAGAAAACCGGGACAGCTAATTCACCCCTCCACTTT	CAWEKTGTANSPLHF
15	.	TRBV7-2	TRBJ1-5	TRBD1	TGTGCCAGCAGCCAGGGGACAGGGTTGCATCAGCCCCAGCATTTT	CASSQGTGLHQPQHF
16	.	TRBV24-1	TRBJ2-3	.	TGTGCCACCAGTGAATCCAAGAGTTTAGGCACAGATACGCAGTATTTT	CATSESKSLGTDTQYF
14	.	TRBV7-9	TRBJ2-5	TRBD1	TGTGCCAGCAGCTTAGGGACAGGGAAAGAGACCCAGTACTTC	CASSLGTGKETQYF
13	once	TRBV27	TRBJ1-1	.	TGTGCCAGCAGTTCAAGGGGGGGGACTGAAGCTTTCTTT	CASSSRGGTEAFF
14	.	TRBV2	TRBJ1-2	.	TGTGCCAGCAGCGTGCCGAAATCGGGCTTGGGCTACACCTTC	CASSVPKSGLGYTF
15	.	TRBV14	TRBJ2-7	TRBD1	TGTGCCAGCAGCCTTTTTGACAGGGGGCTTGGCGAGCAGTACTTC	CASSLFDRGLGEQYF
18	.	TRBV10-3	TRBJ2-3	.	TGTGCCATCAGTAAGAACCCGCTGGACAAACAAACTTTGGATACGCAGTATTTT	CAISKNPLDKQTLDTQYF
15	.	TRBV27	TRBJ1-6	TRBD1	TGTGCCAGCAGTTTAGACAGGGGTGGGAATTCACCCCTCCACTTT	CASSLDRGGNSPLHF
15	few	TRBV11-2	TRBJ2-7	.	TGTGCCAGCAGCCCTATACGGGGTAATCTGGGAGAGCAGTACTTC	CASSPIRGNLGEQYF
16	.	TRBV6-5	TRBJ1-6	TRBD1	TGTGCCAGCAGTTACTCGATCCGACAGGGCGGTTCACCCCTCCACTTT	CASSYSIRQGGSPLHF
15	.	TRBV19	TRBJ1-1	.	TGTGCCAGTAGTATGGAGGGGCCTAGGGCCACTGAAGCTTTCTTT	CASSMEGPRATEAFF
12	.	TRBV12-5	TRBJ2-3	.	TGTGCTAGTGGCCCGGGGAAAAATACGCAGTATTTT	CASGPGKNTQYF
15	once	TRBV9	TRBJ2-3	.	TGTGCCAGCAGCGCATGGCAGGGGGGGACAGATACGCAGTATTTT	CASSAWQGGTDTQYF
13	.	TRBV29-1	TRBJ2-5	.	TGCAGCGTTGAAAAGACAGCCCAAGAGACCCAGTACTTC	CSVEKTAQETQYF
13	.	TRBV30	TRBJ1-1	.	TGTGCCTCGACCCGGGGGGGGGCCACTGAAGCTTTCTTT	CASTRGGATEAFF
14	few	TRBV7-6	TRBJ1-1	.	TGTGCCAGCAGCTTAGAGAGCCGGGGGACTGAAGCTTTCTTT	CASSLESRGTEAFF
14	.	TRBV19	TRBJ1-5	TRBD1	TGTGCCAGTAGTGCTAGACAGGGGAATCAGCCCCAGCATTTT	CASSARQGNQPQHF
15	.	TRBV19	TRBJ1-1	TRBD1	TGTGCCAGTAGTATAAAACAGGGGTCGGGCACTGAAGCTTTCTTT	CASSIKQGSGTEAFF
18	.	TRBV21-1	TRBJ1-1	.	TGTGCCAGCAGCAAAGACACAGGGACGAGCGTAGGGAACACTGAAGCTTTCTTT	CASSKDTGTSVGNTEAFF
15	.	TRBV13	TRBJ1-6	.	TGTGCCAGCAGCTTAGATCGAATGGGTAATTCACCCCTCCACTTT	CASSLDRMGNSPLHF
13	once	TRBV5-4	TRBJ1-5	.	TGTGCCAGCAGCCAAGGGAGTAATCAGCCCCAGCATTTT	CASSQGSNQPQHF
17	once	TRBV15	TRBJ1-6	TRBD1	TGTGCCACCAGCAGAAAGGGACAGGGGGGAGATAATTCACCCCTCCACTTT	CATSRKGQGGDNSPLHF
16	once	TRBV18	TRBJ1-5	.	TGTGCCAGCTCACAGGGCGCGGCATCAAGCAATCAGCCCCAGCATTTT	CASSQGAASSNQPQHF
14	.	TRBV7-2	TRBJ1-3	.	TGTGCCAGCAGCTTACGATTCTCTGGAAACACCATATATTTT	CASSLRFSGNTIYF
17	.	TRBV6-6	TRBJ1-2	TRBD1	TGTGCCAGCAGTCCCAGCTCCGGGACAGGGGACGGCTATGGCTACACCTTC	CASSPSSGTGDGYGYTF
17	.	TRBV28	TRBJ1-3	.	TGTGCCAGCAGTCTGACCGGTCTGGCGTTCTCTGGAAACACCATATATTTT	CASSLTGLAFSGNTIYF
15	.	TRBV5-1	TRBJ2-5	.	TGCGCCAGCAGCTCTAACAGAGGTTGGCAAGAGACCCAGTACTTC	CASSSNRGWQETQYF
14	many	TRBV6-5	TRBJ2-7	.	TGTGCCACAAGTACCGGGACCGATTCCTACGAGCAGTACTTC	CATSTGTDSYEQYF
15	once	TRBV19	TRBJ1-6	TRBD1	TGTGCCAGTAGCCGCCTGGGGACAGGGGATTCACCCCTCCACTTT	CASSRLGTGDSPLHF
14	.	TRBV25-1	TRBJ1-3	.	TGTGCCAGCAGGGGGCAGAAGACTGGAAACACCATATATTTT	CASRGQKTGNTIYF
12	.	TRBV2	TRBJ2-3	.	TGTGCCAGCAGAGCCGAGACAGATACGCAGTATTTT	CASRAETDTQYF
15	.	TRBV5-1	TRBJ1-2	TRBD1	TGCGCCAGCAGATATAAGGACAGGGACAACTATGGCTACACCTTC	CASRYKDRDNYGYTF
18	.	TRBV4-1	TRBJ2-3	TRBD2	TGCGCCAGCAGCCAAGAACTAGCGGGGGCGCTTATGAGAGATACGCAGTATTTT	CASSQELAGALMRDTQYF
15	.	TRBV5-1	TRBJ2-1	TRBD1	TGCGCCAGCAGCAAGGACAGGCCCCGCTACAATGAGCAGTTCTTC	CASSKDRPRYNEQFF
18	.	TRBV25-1	TRBJ1-3	.	TGTGCCAGCAGTGAATATGGGCAGGGGACCGCTAGTGGAAACACCATATATTTT	CASSEYGQGTASGNTIYF
14	.	TRBV24-1	TRBJ2-3	TRBD1	TGTGCCACCAAAGACAGGGGTGGCACAGATACGCAGTATTTT	CATKDRGGTDTQYF
15	.	TRBV5-4	TRBJ2-5	TRBD2	TGTGCCAGCAGCTCCGGACTAGCGGAACCAGAGACCCAGTACTTC	CASSSGLAEPETQYF
16	.	TRBV7-9	TRBJ2-1	.	TGTGCCAGCAGCTTAGTCAGTCCTACCTCCTACAATGAGCAGTTCTTC	CASSLVSPTSYNEQFF
14	.	TRBV6-5	TRBJ1-3	TRBD1	TGTGCCAGCACCAGGGACAGGGACAGAAACACCATATATTTT	CASTRDRDRNTIYF
12	.	TRBV2	TRBJ1-4	TRBD1	TGTGCCAGCACCGGGACAGGCGGAAAACTGTTTTTT	CASTGTGGKLFF
13	.	TRBV2	TRBJ1-6	.	TGTGCCAGCAGTGCCCGCAATAATTCACCCCTCCACTTT	CASSARNNSPLHF
15	.	TRBV25-1	TRBJ2-5	.	TGTGCCAGCAAAAGGGGAGGATCATCACAAGAGACCCAGTACTTC	CASKRGGSSQETQYF
12	.	TRBV10-3	TRBJ2-7	.	TGTGCCATCAGTGAGGGGACCTACGAGCAGTACTTC	CAISEGTYEQYF
17	.	TRBV5-1	TRBJ1-2	TRBD1	TGCGCCAGCAGCTTGGGGGCAGGGGGCCAATCTAACTATGGCTACACCTTC	CASSLGAGGQSNYGYTF
14	.	TRBV2	TRBJ2-3	.	TGTGCCAGCAGTGTATCCACTTCCACAGATACGCAGTATTTT	CASSVSTSTDTQYF
15	once	TRBV2	TRBJ2-3	TRBD2	TGTGCCAGCAGACCGGCGGGGGGCTGGGTAGATACGCAGTATTTT	CASRPAGGWVDTQYF